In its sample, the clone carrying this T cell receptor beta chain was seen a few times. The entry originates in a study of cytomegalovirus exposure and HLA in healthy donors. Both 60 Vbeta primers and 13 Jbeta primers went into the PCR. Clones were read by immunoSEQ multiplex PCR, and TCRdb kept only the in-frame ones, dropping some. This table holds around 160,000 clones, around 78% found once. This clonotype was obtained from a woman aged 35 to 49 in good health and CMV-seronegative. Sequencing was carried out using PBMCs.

The CDR3 reads CASSLNVRPSGAYNEQFF. The CDR3 region has the DNA TGCGCCAGCAGCTTGAACGTTCGTCCTAGCGGGGCATACAATGAGCAGTTCTTC. The V and J genes are TRBV5-1 and TRBJ2-1; the match to TRBD2 covers 9 bases. The germline V gene encodes CDR1 SGHRS and CDR2 YFSETQ. The length of the CDR3 is 18 residues. With 1 base clipped from V and 4 bases from J, the junction kept 12 bases outside the gene matches.